The 19 T cell receptor beta chains below were found in one sample sequenced in a study of T cell repertoires in cytomegalovirus infection. In TCRdb, the reads were re-called with MiXCR into one record per CDR3 protein. The sample carries about 310,000 distinct CDR3 sequences, 17% recorded once. Sequencing used PBMCs. The receptors were gathered from a human donor in good health (CMV status not recorded). Some clones in this sample may be carry-over from other donors' samples.

J is TRBJ1-1 and V is TRBV20-1; D is ambiguous. This CDR3 is 14 amino acids long. Germline lookup yields CDR1 DFQATT and CDR2 SNEGSKA (reference sequence). V lost 3 bases and J 5 bases, leaving 16 bases between the germline ends. The CDR3 region is CSARRAFVWTEAFF. In DNA, the CDR3 is TGCAGTGCTAGGAGGGCATTTGTTTGGACTGAAGCTTTCTTT.

This clonotype has just a few counts. The rearrangement joins TRBV28 to TRBJ2-1; 11 nucleotides match TRBD2. In germline, CDR1 is MDHEN, CDR2 SYDVKM. The junction had 7 bases not matched to a gene; V was cut back by 6 bases and J by 6 bases. The CDR3 sequence is 15 residues long. In DNA, the CDR3 is TGTGCCAGCAGCTTAGCGGGGGGGCCCCTCAATGAGCAGTTCTTC. This translates into CASSLAGGPLNEQFF.

At least ten counts were recorded for this clonotype. The chain is built from TRBV12-3 or TRBV12-4 and TRBJ1-5, with D possibly matching TRBD1 (6 bases). Trimming pared 5 bases from V and 4 bases from J, leaving 9 bases between. This CDR3 comprises 13 residues. The CDR3 here is CASSPDRNQPQHF. For the CDR3, the DNA is TGTGCCAGCAGTCCGGACAGAAATCAGCCCCAGCATTTT.

This clonotype was detected many times. This chain connects TRBV7-2 to TRBJ2-5; D is ambiguous. The CDR3 is made up of 13 amino acids. The V gene's germline CDR1 is SGHTA and CDR2 FQGNSA. Trimming took 2 bases from V and 3 from J, leaving 7 bases between them. The CDR3 bases are TGTGCCAGCAGCTTAAATAGGAAAGAGACCCAGTACTTC. It yields the protein CASSLNRKETQYF.

This clonotype has a count of ten or more. V usage is TRBV28 and J usage is TRBJ1-1; tentative D call: TRBD1 (6 bases). The ends were cut back, 4 bases at V and 2 bases at J, with 11 bases in the middle. In germline, CDR1 is MDHEN, CDR2 SYDVKM. The CDR3 runs to 14 residues. CDR3 nucleotides: TGTGCCAGCAGTTCAACCGGGACAAACACTGAAGCTTTCTTT. Its translation: CASSSTGTNTEAFF. The complete variable domain, with remaining parts taken from reference TRBV28 and TRBJ1-1, reads DVKVTQSSRYLVKRTGEKVFLECVQDMDHENMFWYRQDPGLGLRLIYFSYDVKMKEKGDIPEGYSVSREKKERFSLILESASTNQTSMYLCASSSTGTNTEAFFGQGTRLTVV.

This chain uses TRBV11-2 with TRBJ2-3, with 13 bases fitting TRBD2. Germline V gives CDR1 SGHAT, CDR2 FQNNGV. With V trimmed by 6 bases and J by 6 bases, 6 bases remained unmatched. This CDR3 spans 15 amino acids. The CDR3 region has the DNA TGTGCCAGCAGGGGACTAGCGGGGAGGTCGGATACGCAGTATTTT. Translated: CASRGLAGRSDTQYF.

This clonotype was detected many times. J is TRBJ1-5 and V is TRBV7-2, with unresolved D. Trimming removed 2 bases from V and 2 bases from J, with 10 bases in between. CDR3 length equals 15 residues. Germline loops: CDR1 SGHTA, CDR2 FQGNSA. Here the CDR3 reads CASSLSGWGNQPQHF. As DNA, the CDR3 is TGTGCCAGCAGCTTATCCGGATGGGGCAATCAGCCCCAGCATTTT.

This clonotype was counted once. As DNA, the CDR3 is TGTGCCAGCAGCCTCTCAGGGGAGGTCGTAGCCTACGAGCAGTACTTC. It specifies CASSLSGEVVAYEQYF. The chain uses TRBV5-6 and TRBJ2-7; D may match TRBD1 or TRBD2 (6 bases each). The CDR3 runs to 16 residues. Germline V gene data show CDR1 as SGHDT and CDR2 as YYEEEE. Trimming cost V 4 bases and J 2 bases, with 19 bases left between them.

This clonotype has ten or more counts. The chain recombines TRBV12-3 or TRBV12-4 with TRBJ1-2; D unresolved. The V gene lost 1 base and the J gene lost 4 bases, with 7 bases spanning the gap. This CDR3 spans 13 amino acids. In DNA, the CDR3 is TGTGCCAGCAGTTTAGGACTGAGCTATGGCTACACCTTC. Protein sequence: CASSLGLSYGYTF.

This clonotype showed up just a few times. The chain's CDR3 is CATNEQGGNYGYTF. In DNA, the CDR3 is TGTGCCACAAACGAACAGGGAGGCAACTATGGCTACACCTTC. J is TRBJ1-2 and V is TRBV2; tentative D call: TRBD1 (6 bases). Between the trimmed V and J ends, which lost 10 bases and 2 bases, there was a span of 17 bases. Germline V lookup: CDR1 SNHLY, CDR2 FYNNEI. This CDR3 comprises 14 residues.

J is TRBJ2-7 and V is TRBV5-1; D is undetermined. V was cut by 0 bases and J by 3 bases, with 13 bases left in between. The CDR3 has 15 residues. From germline, CDR1 is SGHRS and CDR2 YFSETQ. The CDR3 is CASSLAVSGVYEQYF. The CDR3, as DNA: TGCGCCAGCAGCTTGGCCGTAAGTGGGGTCTACGAGCAGTACTTC.

The genes are TRBV7-6 and TRBJ2-3; D possibly matches TRBD1 or TRBD2 (5 bases each). V lost 5 bases and J lost 2, with 8 bases in between. This CDR3 has 13 residues. Germline lookup yields CDR1 SGHVS and CDR2 FNYEAQ. This CDR3 is CASSKGPTDTQYF. CDR3 bases: TGTGCCAGCAGCAAGGGACCCACAGATACGCAGTATTTT.

The rearrangement uses TRBV5-1 and TRBJ2-5, with 8 bases aligning to TRBD2. The CDR3 runs 15 residues. V was clipped by 4 bases and J by 4 bases; unmatched bases: 9. Germline CDR1 and CDR2: SGHRS and YFSETQ. This CDR3 is CASSLRGAGVETQYF. For the CDR3, the DNA is TGCGCCAGCAGCCTCCGTGGAGCGGGGGTAGAGACCCAGTACTTC. Drawing the rest from reference TRBV5-1 and TRBJ2-5, the complete variable domain is KAGVTQTPRYLIKTRGQQVTLSCSPISGHRSVSWYQQTPGQGLQFLFEYFSETQRNKGNFPGRFSGRQFSNSRSEMNVSTLELGDSALYLCASSLRGAGVETQYFGPGTRLLVL.

This clonotype was seen a few times. The chain's CDR3 is CASSSGQTTYEQYF. CDR3 nucleotide sequence: TGTGCCAGCAGCTCGGGACAGACAACCTACGAGCAGTACTTC. The chain is built from TRBV7-6 and TRBJ2-7, with TRBD1 matching 7 bases. The germline gives CDR1 SGHVS, CDR2 FNYEAQ. V was clipped by 4 bases and J by 2 bases; unmatched bases: 5. There are 14 residues in the CDR3.

The chain's CDR3 is CAISESTVNYGYTF. In DNA form, the CDR3 reads TGTGCCATCAGTGAGTCAACGGTAAACTATGGCTACACCTTC. The rearrangement joins TRBV10-3 to TRBJ1-2; D gene uncertain. The CDR3 has 14 amino acids. Per the germline V gene, CDR1 is ENHRY and CDR2 is SYGVKD. V lost 0 bases and J 2 bases, leaving 7 bases between the germline ends.

The chain is built from TRBV20-1 and TRBJ1-5; D is perhaps TRBD1 (5 bases). Germline V lookup: CDR1 DFQATT, CDR2 SNEGSKA (reference sequence). V was pared by 5 bases and J by 5 bases, with 19 bases between. This CDR3 region has 15 residues. The CDR3 coding sequence is TGCAGTGCTCGCGTTCAAGGGGCGGCCCATCAGCCCCAGCATTTT. Translated: CSARVQGAAHQPQHF.

This clonotype was recorded many times. The chain carries TRBV28 and TRBJ2-1; the match to TRBD1 covers 8 bases. The germline V gene encodes CDR1 MDHEN and CDR2 SYDVKM. Unmatched junction bases numbered 6, after V lost 1 base and J lost 4 bases. CDR3 size: 16 residues. CDR3 DNA sequence: TGTGCCAGCAGTTTATTCAGGGGGCGAGGGTACAATGAGCAGTTCTTC. Protein product: CASSLFRGRGYNEQFF.

CDR3 loop: CASRRDTVGWGGQPQHF. The CDR3, as DNA: TGTGCCAGTAGGCGAGATACCGTCGGGTGGGGAGGTCAGCCCCAGCATTTT. The V and J genes are TRBV19 and TRBJ1-5; no definite D call. Germline CDR1 LNHDA, CDR2 SQIVND (reference sequence). The CDR3 totals 17 residues. Trimming took 6 bases from V and 6 from J, leaving 24 bases between them.

The chain links TRBV29-1 to TRBJ2-1; 7 nucleotides match TRBD2. CDR1 is SQVTM and CDR2 is ANQGSEA in the germline V gene. The CDR3 is made up of 14 amino acids. V gave up 6 bases and J gave up 3 bases; unmatched junction bases: 8. CDR3 in amino acids: CSVVEAGVYNEQFF. CDR3 coding DNA: TGCAGCGTCGTAGAGGCGGGGGTCTACAATGAGCAGTTCTTC.